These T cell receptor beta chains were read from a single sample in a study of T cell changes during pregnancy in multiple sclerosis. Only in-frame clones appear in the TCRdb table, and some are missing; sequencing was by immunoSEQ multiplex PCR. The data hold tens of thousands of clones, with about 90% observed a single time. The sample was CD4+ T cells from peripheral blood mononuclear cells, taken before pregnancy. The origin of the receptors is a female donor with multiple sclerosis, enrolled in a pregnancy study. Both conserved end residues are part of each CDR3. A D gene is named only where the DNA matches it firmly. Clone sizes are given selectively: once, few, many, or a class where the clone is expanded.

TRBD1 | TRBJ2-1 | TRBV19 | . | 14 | TGTGCCAGTAGTATAGATCGGACAGGGTATGGACAGTTCTTC | CASSIDRTGYGQFF
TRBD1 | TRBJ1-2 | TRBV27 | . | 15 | TGTGCCAGCAGTCCCCGGACAGGGGGCGCGGATGGCTACACCTTC | CASSPRTGGADGYTF
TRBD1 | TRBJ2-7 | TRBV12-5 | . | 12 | TGTGCTAGCCGACAGGGTATCTACGAGCAGTACTTC | CASRQGIYEQYF
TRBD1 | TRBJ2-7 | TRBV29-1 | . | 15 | TGCAGCGTTGAAGCGGGACAGGGCAGCTCCTACGAGCAGTACTTC | CSVEAGQGSSYEQYF
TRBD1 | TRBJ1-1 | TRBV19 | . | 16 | TGTGCCAGTAGGCGGGACAGGGAGTTTTTGAACACTGAAGCTTTCTTT | CASRRDREFLNTEAFF
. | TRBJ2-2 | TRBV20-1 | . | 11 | TGCAGTGCCACGGGCACCGGGGAGCTGTTTTTT | CSATGTGELFF
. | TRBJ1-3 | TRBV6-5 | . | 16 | TGTGCCAGCAGTTATTTTGGCCGTACCACCGGAAACACCATATATTTT | CASSYFGRTTGNTIYF
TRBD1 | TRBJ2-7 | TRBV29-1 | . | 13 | TGCAGCGGAACGGGGACAGGGTTCTACGAGCAGTACTTC | CSGTGTGFYEQYF
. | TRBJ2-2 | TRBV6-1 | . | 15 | TGTGCCAGCAGTGTAACCAGAGGTATTGGCGGGGAGCTGTTTTTT | CASSVTRGIGGELFF
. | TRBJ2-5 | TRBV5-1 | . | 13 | TGCGCCAGCAGCTTTTCTGACCAAGAGACCCAGTACTTC | CASSFSDQETQYF
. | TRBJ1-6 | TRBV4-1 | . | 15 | TGCGCCAGCAGCCAAGACAGGGGCTCGTACGGCACCCTCCACTTT | CASSQDRGSYGTLHF
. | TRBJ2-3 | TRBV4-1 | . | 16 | TGCGCCAGCAGCCTCGCCGGGACTGGGCGCGCAGATACGCAGTATTTT | CASSLAGTGRADTQYF
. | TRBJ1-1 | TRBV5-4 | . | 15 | TGTGCCAGCAGCTTGGATCCGGGTTCTCACGCTGAAGCTTTCTTT | CASSLDPGSHAEAFF
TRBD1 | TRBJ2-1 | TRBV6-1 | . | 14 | TGTGCCACAGCTACAGGGGAAGCCTACAATGAGCAGTTCTTC | CATATGEAYNEQFF
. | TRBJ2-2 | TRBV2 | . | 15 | TGTGCCAGCAGTGGTCAATTGCGGGGCACCGGGGAGCTGTTTTTT | CASSGQLRGTGELFF
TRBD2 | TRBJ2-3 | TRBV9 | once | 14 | TGTGCCAGCAGCGGGGGACTAGCGGAAAATACGCAGTATTTT | CASSGGLAENTQYF
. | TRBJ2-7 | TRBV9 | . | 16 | TGTGCCAGCAGCCCAGGGGCGGGGGATACCTCCTACGAGCAGTACTTC | CASSPGAGDTSYEQYF
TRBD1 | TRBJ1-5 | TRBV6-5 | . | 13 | TGTGCCAGCAGCCTGACAGGGCATCAGCCCCAGCATTTT | CASSLTGHQPQHF
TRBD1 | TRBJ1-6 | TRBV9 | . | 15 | TGTGCCAGCAGCCCATCCGGGACAGGAAATTCACCCCTCCACTTT | CASSPSGTGNSPLHF
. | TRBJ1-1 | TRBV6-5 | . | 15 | TGTGCCAGCAGTTATTCTGGGGCCAAGAACACTGAAGCTTTCTTT | CASSYSGAKNTEAFF
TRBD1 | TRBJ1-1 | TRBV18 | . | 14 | TGTGCCAGCTCACCAGGACAGGTCAACACTGAAGCTTTCTTT | CASSPGQVNTEAFF
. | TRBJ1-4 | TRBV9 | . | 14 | TGTGCCAGCAGCGTAGCGGTGGAGGGAGAAAAACTGTTTTTT | CASSVAVEGEKLFF
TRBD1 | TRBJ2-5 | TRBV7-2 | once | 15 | TGTGCCAGCAGCTTAGTGGACAGGGCGCAAGAGACCCAGTACTTC | CASSLVDRAQETQYF
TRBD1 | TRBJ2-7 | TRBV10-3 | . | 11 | TGTGCCACAGGGGGACCTTACGAGCAGTACTTC | CATGGPYEQYF
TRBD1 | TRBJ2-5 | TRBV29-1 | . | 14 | TGCAGCGTCAAGGACAGGGGGTTTCAAGAGACCCAGTACTTC | CSVKDRGFQETQYF
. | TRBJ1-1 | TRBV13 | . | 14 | TGTGCCAGCAGCTTGGGAGACAGGTACACTGAAGCTTTCTTT | CASSLGDRYTEAFF
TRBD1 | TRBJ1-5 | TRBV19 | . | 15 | TGTGCCAGTAGTACGCAGGGGGCCTACAATCAGCCCCAGCATTTT | CASSTQGAYNQPQHF
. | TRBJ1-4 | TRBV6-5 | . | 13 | TGTGCCAGCAGACAGACGCTCAAGGAAAAACTGTTTTTT | CASRQTLKEKLFF
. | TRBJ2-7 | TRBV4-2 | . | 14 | TGTGCCAGCAGCCAAGATTACGGTCCCTACGAGCAGTACTTC | CASSQDYGPYEQYF
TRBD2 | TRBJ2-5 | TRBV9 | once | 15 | TGTGCCAGTGCGGGAGCGGGGGGGCTGAGGGAGACCCAGTACTTC | CASAGAGGLRETQYF
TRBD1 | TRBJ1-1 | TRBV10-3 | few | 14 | TGTGCCATCAGCCCGGACAGGGGCGAGGCTGAAGCTTTCTTT | CAISPDRGEAEAFF
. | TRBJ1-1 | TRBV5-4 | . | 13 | TGTGCCAGCAGCTTGGTGCGGGAAGCTCCAGCTTTCTTT | CASSLVREAPAFF
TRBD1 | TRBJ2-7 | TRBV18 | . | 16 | TGTGCCAGCTCACCATTAGGCCGGACAGGACCGTACGAGCAGTACTTC | CASSPLGRTGPYEQYF
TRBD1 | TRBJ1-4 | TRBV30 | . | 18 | TGTGCCTGGAAAAACCGCCCCCAGGGGGTTGGGGTTAATGAAAAACTGTTTTTT | CAWKNRPQGVGVNEKLFF
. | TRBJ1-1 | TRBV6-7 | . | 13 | TGTGCCAGCAGTTACGGGCAAAACACTGAAGCTTTCTTT | CASSYGQNTEAFF
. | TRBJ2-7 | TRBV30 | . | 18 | TGTGCCTGGAGTGTACCCCCTATCCCCTTCGCCCCTCTCTACGAGCAGTACTTC | CAWSVPPIPFAPLYEQYF
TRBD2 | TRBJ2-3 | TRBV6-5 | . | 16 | TGTGCCAGCAGTTACCTTTTAGCGGGGGGGACAGATACGCAGTATTTT | CASSYLLAGGTDTQYF
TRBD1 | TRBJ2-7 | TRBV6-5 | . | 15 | TGTGCCAGCAGTTATCGCCGGGACAGGGATTACGAGCAGTACTTC | CASSYRRDRDYEQYF
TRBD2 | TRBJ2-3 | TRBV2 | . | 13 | TGTGCCATTTCCCTCACCGGACTAGGGTCGCAGTATTTT | CAISLTGLGSQYF
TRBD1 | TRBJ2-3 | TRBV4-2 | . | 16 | TGTGCCAGCAGCCAAGGGGACAGGGCAAGCACAGATACGCAGTATTTT | CASSQGDRASTDTQYF
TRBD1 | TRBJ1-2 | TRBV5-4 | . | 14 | TGTGCCAGCAGTCTGAACCAGGGGGCAGGTGGCTACACCTTC | CASSLNQGAGGYTF
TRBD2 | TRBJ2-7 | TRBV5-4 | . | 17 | TGTGCCAGCAGCTGGCCACGGGGCGGGGGGAGCTCCTACGAGCAGTACTTC | CASSWPRGGGSSYEQYF
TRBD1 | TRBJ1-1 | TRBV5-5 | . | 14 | TGTGCCAGCAGCTCAGGGGGTAGGTGGACTGAAGCTTTCTTT | CASSSGGRWTEAFF
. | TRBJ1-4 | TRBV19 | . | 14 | TGTGCCAGTAGTATCCAGGGGTCGGTGGAAAAACTGTTTTTT | CASSIQGSVEKLFF
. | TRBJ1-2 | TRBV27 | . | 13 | TGTGCCAGCAGTCTAGGGGCCTCCTATGGCTACACCTTC | CASSLGASYGYTF
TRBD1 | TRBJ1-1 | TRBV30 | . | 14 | TGTGCCTGGAGCCTAACAGGGGGAGACACTGAAGCTTTCTTT | CAWSLTGGDTEAFF
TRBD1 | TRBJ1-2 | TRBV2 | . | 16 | TGTGCCAGCAGTGAAGCCCGTGCGGGACAGGGGTCTGGCTACACCTTC | CASSEARAGQGSGYTF
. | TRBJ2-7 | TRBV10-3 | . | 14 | TGTGCCATCAATCACAGGGGGGGATCCTACGAGCAGTACTTC | CAINHRGGSYEQYF
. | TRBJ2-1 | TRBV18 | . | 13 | TGTGCCAGCTCACAGGGGTTAGGCAATGAGCAGTTCTTC | CASSQGLGNEQFF
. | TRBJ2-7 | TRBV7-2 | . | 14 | TGTGCCAGCAGCTTAGACGTAGTGATATACGAGCAGTACTTC | CASSLDVVIYEQYF
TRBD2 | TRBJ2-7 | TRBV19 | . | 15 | TGTGCCAGTAGTCCACGAGGCGGGGGGCAATACGAGCAGTACTTC | CASSPRGGGQYEQYF
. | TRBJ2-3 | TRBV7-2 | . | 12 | TGTGCCAGCAGCCATCCTAGGGGAACGCAGTATTTT | CASSHPRGTQYF
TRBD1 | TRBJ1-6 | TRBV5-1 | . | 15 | TGCGCCAGCAGCTTAGGACAGGGCAATAATTCACCCCTCCACTTT | CASSLGQGNNSPLHF
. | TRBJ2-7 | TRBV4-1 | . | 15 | TGCGCCAGCAGCCAGGTCGTGCTAGCAGTATACGAGCAGTACTTC | CASSQVVLAVYEQYF
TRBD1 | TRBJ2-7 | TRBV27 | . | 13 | TGTGCCAGCAGGGCACAGGGGGGCCACGAGCAGTACTTC | CASRAQGGHEQYF
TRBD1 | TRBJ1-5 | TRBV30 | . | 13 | TGTGCCTGGAGTGTGCAGGGGGATCAGCCCCAGCATTTT | CAWSVQGDQPQHF
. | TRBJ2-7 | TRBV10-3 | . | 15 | TGTGCCATCAGGACCGGGACTGACAGCTCCTACGAGCAGTACTTC | CAIRTGTDSSYEQYF
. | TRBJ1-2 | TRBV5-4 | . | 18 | TGTGCCAGCAGCTTATTAAGGGGACAAAGCTTTCCTAACTATGGCTACACCTTC | CASSLLRGQSFPNYGYTF